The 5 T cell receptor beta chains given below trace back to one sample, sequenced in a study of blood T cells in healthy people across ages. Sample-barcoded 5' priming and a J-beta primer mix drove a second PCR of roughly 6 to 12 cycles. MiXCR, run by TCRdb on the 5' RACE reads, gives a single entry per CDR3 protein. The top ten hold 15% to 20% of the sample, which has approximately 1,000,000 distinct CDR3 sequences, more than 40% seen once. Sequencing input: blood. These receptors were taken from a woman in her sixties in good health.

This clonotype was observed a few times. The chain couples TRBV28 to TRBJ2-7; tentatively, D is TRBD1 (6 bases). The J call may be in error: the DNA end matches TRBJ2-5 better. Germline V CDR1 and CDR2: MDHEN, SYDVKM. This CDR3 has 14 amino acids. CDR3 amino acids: CASSSGRGQETQYF. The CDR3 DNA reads TGTGCCAGCAGTTCGGGCAGGGGTCAAGAGACCCAGTACTTC.

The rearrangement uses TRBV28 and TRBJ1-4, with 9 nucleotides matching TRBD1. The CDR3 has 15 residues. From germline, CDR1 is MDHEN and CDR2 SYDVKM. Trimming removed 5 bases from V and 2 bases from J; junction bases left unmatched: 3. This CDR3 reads CASSDGTGTNEKLFF. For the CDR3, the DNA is TGTGCCAGCAGTGACGGGACAGGGACTAATGAAAAACTGTTTTTT.

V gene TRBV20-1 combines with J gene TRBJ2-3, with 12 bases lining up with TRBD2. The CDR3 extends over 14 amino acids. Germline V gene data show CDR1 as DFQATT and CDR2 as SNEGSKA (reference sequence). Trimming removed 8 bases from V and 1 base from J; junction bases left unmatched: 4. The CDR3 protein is CSTRLAGGTDTQYF. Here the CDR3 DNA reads TGCAGTACCAGACTAGCGGGAGGCACAGATACGCAGTATTTT.

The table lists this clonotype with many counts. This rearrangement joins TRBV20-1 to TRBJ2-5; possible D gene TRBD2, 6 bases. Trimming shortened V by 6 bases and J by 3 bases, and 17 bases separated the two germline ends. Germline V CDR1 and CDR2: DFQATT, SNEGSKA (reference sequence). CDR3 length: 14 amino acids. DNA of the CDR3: TGCAGTGCCATCATATGGGGGGAAGAAGAGACCCAGTACTTC. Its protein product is CSAIIWGEEETQYF.

The CDR3 region is CASSARRDRGSGELFF. CDR3 nucleotide sequence: TGTGCCAGCAGCGCGCGAAGGGACAGGGGGTCGGGGGAGCTGTTTTTT. The chain couples TRBV9 to TRBJ2-2; 11 bases fit TRBD1. Germline V lookup: CDR1 SGDLS, CDR2 YYNGEE. This CDR3 has 16 amino acids. V dropped 3 bases and J dropped 8; count of bases not matched to a gene: 9.